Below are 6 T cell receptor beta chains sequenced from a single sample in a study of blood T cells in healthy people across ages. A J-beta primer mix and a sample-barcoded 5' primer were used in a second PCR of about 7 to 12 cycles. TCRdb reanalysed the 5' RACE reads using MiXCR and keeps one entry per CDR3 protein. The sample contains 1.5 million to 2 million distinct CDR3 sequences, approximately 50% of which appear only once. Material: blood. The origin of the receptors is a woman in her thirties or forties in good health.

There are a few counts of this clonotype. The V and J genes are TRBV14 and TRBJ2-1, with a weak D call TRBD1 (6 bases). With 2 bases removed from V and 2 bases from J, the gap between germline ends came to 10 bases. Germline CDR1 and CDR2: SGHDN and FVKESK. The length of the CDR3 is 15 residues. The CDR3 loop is CASSQRQDTYNEQFF. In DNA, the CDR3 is TGTGCCAGCAGCCAACGACAGGACACCTACAATGAGCAGTTCTTC.

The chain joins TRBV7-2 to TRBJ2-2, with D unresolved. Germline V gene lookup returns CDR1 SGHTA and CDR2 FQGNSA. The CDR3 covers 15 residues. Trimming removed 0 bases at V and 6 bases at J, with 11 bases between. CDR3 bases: TGTGCCAGCAGCTTAGCCCTAGGACGGGCCGGGGAGCTGTTTTTT. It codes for CASSLALGRAGELFF.

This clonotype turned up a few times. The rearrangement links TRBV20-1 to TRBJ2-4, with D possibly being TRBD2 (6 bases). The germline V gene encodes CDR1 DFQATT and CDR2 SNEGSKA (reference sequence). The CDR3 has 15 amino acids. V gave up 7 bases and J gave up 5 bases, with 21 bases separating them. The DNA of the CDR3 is TGCAGTGTTGGACTAACCACACCGGGTGAAAACATTCAGTACTTC. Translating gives CSVGLTTPGENIQYF.

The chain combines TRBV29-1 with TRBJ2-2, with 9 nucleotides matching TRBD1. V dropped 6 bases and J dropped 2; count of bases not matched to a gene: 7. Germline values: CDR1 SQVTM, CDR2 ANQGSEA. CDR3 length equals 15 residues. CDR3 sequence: CSVAGTGINTGELFF. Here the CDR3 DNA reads TGCAGCGTCGCTGGGACAGGGATAAACACCGGGGAGCTGTTTTTT.

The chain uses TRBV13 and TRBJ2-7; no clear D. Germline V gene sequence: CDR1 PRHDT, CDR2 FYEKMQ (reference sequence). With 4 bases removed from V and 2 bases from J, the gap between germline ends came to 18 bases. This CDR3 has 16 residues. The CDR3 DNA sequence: TGTGCCAGCAGCTCATGGTCGCAGGCCCTCACCTACGAGCAGTACTTC. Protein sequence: CASSSWSQALTYEQYF.

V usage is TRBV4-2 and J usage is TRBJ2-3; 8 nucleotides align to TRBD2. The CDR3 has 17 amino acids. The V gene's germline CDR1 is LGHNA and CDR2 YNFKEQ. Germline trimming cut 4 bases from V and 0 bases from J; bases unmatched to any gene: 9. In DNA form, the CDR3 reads TGTGCCAGCAGCCTGGAGGTACGCGGGGGGAGCACAGATACGCAGTATTTT. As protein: CASSLEVRGGSTDTQYF.